These 30 T cell receptor beta chains share one sample of origin, sequenced in a study of blood T cell repertoires in COVID-19. Sequencing used immunoSEQ multiplex PCR; TCRdb keeps in-frame clones, though not all of them. The table lists around 82,000 clones, approximately 85% of them singletons. Sequencing was carried out using peripheral blood. Receptor source: a man in his fifties or sixties with COVID-19, enrolled during active disease.

This sequence joins TRBV19 and TRBJ1-5; D unresolved. Trimming shortened V by 5 bases and J by 0 bases, and 8 bases separated the two germline ends. Germline CDR1 and CDR2: LNHDA and SQIVND (reference sequence). The CDR3 extends over 14 amino acids. CDR3 in DNA: TGTGCCAGTAGTTCCGGGGTTAGCAATCAGCCCCAGCATTTT. It translates to CASSSGVSNQPQHF.

This chain joins TRBV29-1 and TRBJ2-5; TRBD1 agrees at 7 bases. The CDR3 is made up of 12 amino acids. Per germline, CDR1 SQVTM and CDR2 ANQGSEA. V shed 8 bases, J shed 2 bases, and the junction held 5 bases outside the gene matches. The CDR3 coding sequence is TGCAGCTATGGGACAGCTCAAGAGACCCAGTACTTC. This encodes CSYGTAQETQYF. The full variable domain, its missing parts supplied by reference TRBV29-1 and TRBJ2-5, is SAVISQKPSRDICQRGTSLTIQCQVDSQVTMMFWYRQQPGQSLTLIATANQGSEATYESGFVIDKFPISRPNLTFSTLTVSNMSPEDSSIYLCSYGTAQETQYFGPGTRLLVL.

This chain connects TRBV19 to TRBJ1-5; perhaps TRBD1 as D (5 bases). V gave up 4 bases and J gave up 4 bases, with 17 bases separating them. There are 16 residues in the CDR3. Germline loops: CDR1 LNHDA, CDR2 SQIVND (reference sequence). The CDR3 coding sequence is TGTGCCAGTAGTACCCCCGGGGGTGGCCGTAATCAGCCCCAGCATTTT. Protein sequence: CASSTPGGGRNQPQHF.

This clone has just a few counts. This chain uses TRBV4-3 with TRBJ2-7; D gene uncertain. CDR3 length: 12 amino acids. V lost 0 bases, J lost 5 bases, and 5 bases lay in between. The germline gives CDR1 LGHNA, CDR2 YSLEER. The CDR3 spells CASSQDFDEQYF. The DNA of the CDR3 is TGCGCCAGCAGCCAAGATTTCGACGAGCAGTACTTC.

The sample holds one count of this clone. The gene calls are TRBV28 and TRBJ2-7, with unresolved D. V dropped 2 bases and J dropped 5 bases, with 10 bases sitting between them. The CDR3 totals 13 residues. The germline CDR1 and CDR2 sequences are MDHEN and SYDVKM. CDR3 in amino acids: CASSLNRVDEQYF. The CDR3 DNA sequence: TGTGCCAGCAGTTTAAATCGGGTAGACGAGCAGTACTTC.

The V call is TRBV4-1, the J call TRBJ2-7; 8 bases match TRBD2. The CDR3 length is 17 residues. With V trimmed by 0 bases and J by 6 bases, 13 bases remained unmatched. CDR1 is MGHRA, CDR2 YSYEKL, per germline. In DNA, the CDR3 is TGCGCCAGCAGCCAAGATCGGGGGGGAGGGGTTCAGGGCGAGCAGTACTTC. It yields the protein CASSQDRGGGVQGEQYF.

This chain links TRBV21-1 with TRBJ2-5; the D call of TRBD2 is as the table states it, not checked on the DNA. TRBV21-1 is a known pseudogene. CDR3 length: 15 amino acids. CDR3 sequence (DNA): TGTGCCAGCAGCACCCCCGCAGCGCTACAAGAGACCCAGTACTTC. The encoded protein is CASSTPAALQETQYF.

V usage is TRBV29-1 and J usage is TRBJ1-2; 9 nucleotides agree with TRBD1. CDR1 is SQVTM and CDR2 is ANQGSEA in the germline V gene. The junction had 7 bases not matched to a gene; V was cut back by 7 bases and J by 7 bases. The CDR3 loop spans 12 amino acids. In DNA, the CDR3 is TGCAGCGCCGTACAGGGGGCGCGTGGCTACACCTTC. Amino acid sequence: CSAVQGARGYTF. The full variable domain, completed using reference TRBV29-1 and TRBJ1-2, is SAVISQKPSRDICQRGTSLTIQCQVDSQVTMMFWYRQQPGQSLTLIATANQGSEATYESGFVIDKFPISRPNLTFSTLTVSNMSPEDSSIYLCSAVQGARGYTFGSGTRLTVV.

The genes are TRBV6-1 and TRBJ2-3; D is unresolved. The CDR3 spans 15 residues. The ends were cut back, 2 bases at V and 1 base at J, with 10 bases in the middle. Germline CDR1 MNHNS, CDR2 SASEGT. CDR3 region: CASSELRQGTDTQYF. The CDR3 DNA is TGTGCCAGCAGTGAACTACGGCAGGGCACAGATACGCAGTATTTT.

The rearrangement joins TRBV5-4 to TRBJ1-4; 8 bases are shared with TRBD1. This CDR3 spans 15 amino acids. Germline CDR1 and CDR2: SGHNT and YYREEE (reference sequence). Trimming took 4 bases from V and 2 from J; bases not matched to a gene: 4. The CDR3 DNA reads TGTGCCAGCAGCACCCGGACAGGGACTAATGAAAAACTGTTTTTT. It specifies CASSTRTGTNEKLFF.

The rearrangement joins TRBV28 to TRBJ1-4, with D possibly TRBD1 on 6 matching bases. V lost 7 bases and J lost 8, with 17 bases in between. The CDR3 consists of 14 residues. Germline CDR1 MDHEN, CDR2 SYDVKM. CDR3 bases: TGTGCCAGCAACAAGGGGGGGGCTGGAGAAAAACTGTTTTTT. It encodes CASNKGGAGEKLFF. The full variable domain, rest sourced from reference TRBV28 and TRBJ1-4, is DVKVTQSSRYLVKRTGEKVFLECVQDMDHENMFWYRQDPGLGLRLIYFSYDVKMKEKGDIPEGYSVSREKKERFSLILESASTNQTSMYLCASNKGGAGEKLFFGSGTQLSVL.

V usage is TRBV30 and J usage is TRBJ1-6; 8 nucleotides agree with TRBD1. The CDR3 loop spans 14 amino acids. Unmatched junction bases numbered 4, after V lost 1 base and J lost 8 bases. Per the germline V gene, CDR1 is GTSNPN and CDR2 is SVGIG (reference sequence). This CDR3 reads CAWSAGQGDSPLHF. CDR3 DNA: TGTGCCTGGAGTGCAGGACAGGGTGATTCACCCCTCCACTTT.

This clone came up once. J is TRBJ1-6 and V is TRBV30; tentatively, D is TRBD1 (5 bases). There are 14 residues in the CDR3. CDR1 GTSNPN and CDR2 SVGIG come from the germline V gene (reference sequence). Trimming removed 2 bases from V and 9 bases from J, with 14 bases in between. The CDR3 bases are TGTGCCTGGAGTCATGGGGCCCTAGGTTCACCCCTCCACTTT. This translates into CAWSHGALGSPLHF.

The chain combines TRBV5-4 with TRBJ2-6; the D gene is possibly TRBD1 (5 bases). Trimming cost V 0 bases and J 2 bases, with 6 bases left between them. Germline CDR1 SGHNT, CDR2 YYREEE (reference sequence). This CDR3 comprises 15 residues. CDR3 nucleotides: TGTGCCAGCAGCTTGGTAGGGGCTGGGGCCAACGTCCTGACTTTC. This codes for CASSLVGAGANVLTF. Combining the CDR3 with reference TRBV5-4 and TRBJ2-6 gives the whole variable domain ETGVTQSPTHLIKTRGQQVTLRCSSQSGHNTVSWYQQALGQGPQFIFQYYREEENGRGNFPPRFSGLQFPNYSSELNVNALELDDSALYLCASSLVGAGANVLTFGAGSRLTVL.

The gene calls are TRBV7-9 and TRBJ2-3; tentatively, D is TRBD2 (5 bases). V dropped 5 bases and J dropped 5 bases, with 11 bases sitting between them. CDR1 is SEHNR, CDR2 FQNEAQ, per germline (reference sequence). The CDR3 is made up of 13 amino acids. The CDR3 DNA reads as TGTGCCAGCAGCCCGGACTCTCGAGATACGCAGTATTTT. Translated: CASSPDSRDTQYF.

The rearrangement links TRBV28 to TRBJ2-1; the D gene is possibly TRBD2 (6 bases). The ends were cut back, 7 bases at V and 5 bases at J, with 21 bases in the middle. This CDR3 contains 16 residues. CDR1 and CDR2 from the germline V gene are MDHEN and SYDVKM. In DNA, the CDR3 is TGTGCCAGCACCCAGCCCCACAGGACGGGGGACAATGAGCAGTTCTTC. Residues: CASTQPHRTGDNEQFF.

The gene calls are TRBV21-1 and TRBJ1-2; the D call in the table, TRBD1, was not verified against the DNA. TRBV21-1 is termed a pseudogene. This CDR3 region has 13 residues. CDR3 protein: CASSLQVNDGYTF. CDR3 DNA sequence: TGTGCCAGCAGCCTCCAGGTCAACGATGGCTACACCTTC.

The chain has TRBV23-1 and TRBJ2-2; maybe TRBD2 (6 bases). TRBV23-1 is placed among ORFs of uncertain function. CDR3 length equals 15 residues. V gave up 11 bases and J gave up 6 bases, with 22 bases separating them. CDR3 sequence reads: CAWAGLAGWSGELFF. The CDR3 nucleotides are TGCGCCTGGGCGGGGTTGGCAGGGTGGTCCGGGGAGCTGTTTTTT.

V usage is TRBV18 and J usage is TRBJ1-1; D remains unclear. The germline V and J ends were trimmed by 8 bases and 1 base, with 11 bases remaining between them. Per germline, CDR1 KGHSH and CDR2 LQKENI. This CDR3 comprises 13 residues. The CDR3 DNA reads TGTGCCAGCGCCCAGGATCAGAACACTGAAGCTTTCTTT. Translation: CASAQDQNTEAFF.

The chain joins TRBV7-9 to TRBJ1-2, with D perhaps matching TRBD1 (5 bases). From germline, CDR1 is SEHNR and CDR2 FQNEAQ (reference sequence). The CDR3 runs to 15 residues. V shed 4 bases and J shed 2 bases, with 14 bases lying between them. The DNA of the CDR3 is TGTGCCAGCAGCTCCGGGGGAGGCGTCAACTATGGCTACACCTTC. It yields the protein CASSSGGGVNYGYTF.

Only a few counts were recorded for this clone. The rearrangement links TRBV29-1 to TRBJ1-1; no firm D call. The CDR3 has 11 residues. CDR1 is SQVTM and CDR2 is ANQGSEA in the germline V gene. The V end was cut by 2 bases, the J end by 5 bases, with 6 bases between. In nucleotides, the CDR3 is TGCAGCGTTGAACCGGGGACTGAAGCTTTCTTT. This codes for CSVEPGTEAFF.

The rearrangement links TRBV9 to TRBJ2-3; D is ambiguous. The V end lost 0 bases, the J end lost 0 bases, and 8 bases lay between the germline ends. The V gene's germline CDR1 is SGDLS and CDR2 YYNGEE. The CDR3 contains 15 residues. CDR3: CASSVATASTDTQYF. The CDR3 DNA follows: TGTGCCAGCAGCGTAGCTACAGCTAGCACAGATACGCAGTATTTT.

This clone was observed a single time. V is TRBV24-1 and J is TRBJ2-1, with 8 nucleotides matching TRBD2. Germline assignment: CDR1 KGHDR and CDR2 SFDVKD. V lost 7 bases and J lost 6; bases outside the gene matches: 13. CDR3 size: 16 residues. The CDR3 DNA reads TGTGCCACCAGACCCCGGCTTGGGCTAGCGGGCAATGAGCAGTTCTTC. Residues: CATRPRLGLAGNEQFF.

The chain uses TRBV11-2 and TRBJ2-7; tentative D call: TRBD1 (5 bases). Germline lookup yields CDR1 SGHAT and CDR2 FQNNGV. The V end was cut by 5 bases, the J end by 0 bases, with 11 bases between. The CDR3 spans 14 residues. CDR3 sequence reads: CASSLRTLSYEQYF. In nucleotides, the CDR3 is TGTGCCAGCAGCCTAAGGACACTCTCCTACGAGCAGTACTTC.

This clone has just one count. CDR3 residues: CASSLEGKTDTEAFF. The CDR3 DNA reads TGTGCCAGCAGCCTTGAGGGCAAAACGGACACTGAAGCTTTCTTT. The chain has TRBV9 and TRBJ1-1, with no clear D. The V end was cut by 4 bases, the J end by 3 bases, with 16 bases between. CDR3 length equals 15 residues. Germline CDR1 and CDR2: SGDLS and YYNGEE.

This rearrangement joins TRBV27 to TRBJ2-7; 9 bases fit TRBD1. This CDR3 has 15 residues. Germline values: CDR1 MNHEY, CDR2 SMNVEV (reference sequence). The V and J ends lost 6 bases and 4 bases, in that order; junction bases with no gene match: 10. The CDR3 loop reads CASSRVGTGQYEQYF. In nucleotides, the CDR3 is TGTGCCAGCAGCCGGGTCGGGACAGGGCAGTACGAGCAGTACTTC.

This clone was recorded a few times. This sequence joins TRBV2 and TRBJ2-7; a possible D gene is TRBD2 (6 bases). The ends were cut back, 3 bases at V and 7 bases at J, with 13 bases in the middle. This CDR3 is 13 amino acids long. Germline-derived CDR1 and CDR2 are SNHLY and FYNNEI. The CDR3 reads CASSEEGWGEQYF. CDR3 nucleotides: TGTGCCAGCAGTGAGGAGGGCTGGGGGGAGCAGTACTTC.

The V gene is TRBV4-1, the J gene TRBJ1-2; TRBD1 matches at 11 bases. This CDR3 region has 15 residues. Germline CDR1 and CDR2: MGHRA and YSYEKL. Germline trimming cut 1 base from V and 4 bases from J; bases unmatched to any gene: 2. For the CDR3, the DNA is TGCGCCAGCAGCCAAGCCGGGACAGGGGGCTATGGCTACACCTTC. Translating gives CASSQAGTGGYGYTF.

A single count supports this clone. The rearrangement links TRBV30 to TRBJ1-1; D ambiguous. Trimming pared 0 bases from V and 5 bases from J, leaving 7 bases between. Germline CDR1 is GTSNPN and CDR2 is SVGIG (reference sequence). The CDR3 contains 12 residues. CDR3 region: CAWSVARTEAFF. As DNA, the CDR3 is TGTGCCTGGAGTGTAGCTCGTACTGAAGCTTTCTTT.

The chain has TRBV5-1 and TRBJ1-5; 9 nucleotides match TRBD1. The CDR3 length is 15 residues. Germline CDR1 and CDR2: SGHRS and YFSETQ. Trimming at V came to 4 bases and at J to 4 bases, leaving 6 bases not matched to a gene. The chain's CDR3 is CASSPDRGGNQPQHF. The CDR3 nucleotides read TGCGCCAGCAGCCCGGACAGGGGAGGTAATCAGCCCCAGCATTTT.